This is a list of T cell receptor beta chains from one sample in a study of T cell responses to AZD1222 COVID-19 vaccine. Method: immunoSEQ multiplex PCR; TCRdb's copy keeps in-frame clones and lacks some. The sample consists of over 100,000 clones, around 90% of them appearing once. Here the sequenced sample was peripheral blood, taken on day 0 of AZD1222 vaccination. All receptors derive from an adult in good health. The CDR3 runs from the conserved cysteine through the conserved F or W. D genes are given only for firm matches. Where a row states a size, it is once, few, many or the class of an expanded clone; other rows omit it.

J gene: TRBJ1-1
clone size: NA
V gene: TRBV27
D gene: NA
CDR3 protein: CASSSKARGWTEAFF
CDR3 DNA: TGTGCCAGCAGTTCAAAAGCCAGGGGTTGGACTGAAGCTTTCTTT

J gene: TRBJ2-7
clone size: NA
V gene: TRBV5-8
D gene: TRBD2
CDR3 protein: CASSLVVAGAYEQYF
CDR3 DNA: TGTGCCAGCAGCTTGGTAGTAGCGGGGGCATACGAGCAGTACTTC

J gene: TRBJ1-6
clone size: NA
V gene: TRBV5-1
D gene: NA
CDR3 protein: CASSRIGHYNSPLHF
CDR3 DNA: TGCGCCAGCAGCCGAATTGGACATTATAATTCACCCCTCCACTTT

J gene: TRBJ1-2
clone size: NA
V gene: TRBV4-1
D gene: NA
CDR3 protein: CASSQGGTTTNYGYTF
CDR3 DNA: TGCGCCAGCAGCCAAGGGGGGACAACAACTAACTATGGCTACACCTTC

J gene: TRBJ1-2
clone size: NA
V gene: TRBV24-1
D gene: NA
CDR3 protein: CATSETRDSGYTF
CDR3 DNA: TGTGCCACCAGTGAGACAAGGGATTCCGGCTACACCTTC

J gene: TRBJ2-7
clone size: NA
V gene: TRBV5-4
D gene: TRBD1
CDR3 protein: CASSIPTGGYEQYF
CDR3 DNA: TGTGCCAGCAGCATCCCGACAGGGGGCTACGAGCAGTACTTC

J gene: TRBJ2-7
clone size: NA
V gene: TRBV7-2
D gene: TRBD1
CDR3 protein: CASSTTGVGEQYF
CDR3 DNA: TGTGCCAGCAGCACCACAGGGGTTGGCGAGCAGTACTTC

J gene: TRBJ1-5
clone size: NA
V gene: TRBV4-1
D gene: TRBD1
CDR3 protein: CASSQADRGGFQPQHF
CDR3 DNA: TGCGCCAGCAGCCAAGCGGACAGGGGAGGGTTTCAGCCCCAGCATTTT

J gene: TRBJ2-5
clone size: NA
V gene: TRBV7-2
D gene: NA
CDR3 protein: CASSLDSEETQYF
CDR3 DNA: TGTGCCAGCAGCTTAGATAGTGAAGAGACCCAGTACTTC

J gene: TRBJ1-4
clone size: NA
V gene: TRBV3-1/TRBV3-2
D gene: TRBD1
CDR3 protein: CASSQTGEGDEKLFF
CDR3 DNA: TGTGCCAGCAGTCAGACAGGGGAGGGGGATGAAAAACTGTTTTTT

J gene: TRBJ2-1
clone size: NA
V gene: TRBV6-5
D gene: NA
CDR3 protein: CASMAVAAVVNEQFF
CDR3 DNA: TGTGCCAGCATGGCGGTAGCGGCCGTCGTCAATGAGCAGTTCTTC

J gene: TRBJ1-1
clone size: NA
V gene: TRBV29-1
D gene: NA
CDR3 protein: CSGEGGSYDTEAFF
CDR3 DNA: TGCAGCGGTGAAGGGGGGAGTTACGACACTGAAGCTTTCTTT

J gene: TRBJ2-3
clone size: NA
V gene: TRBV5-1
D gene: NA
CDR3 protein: CASSLSSAADTQYF
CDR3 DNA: TGCGCCAGCAGCTTGTCGTCGGCGGCAGATACGCAGTATTTT

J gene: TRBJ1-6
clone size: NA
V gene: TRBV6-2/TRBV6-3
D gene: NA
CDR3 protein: CASSRQTLGNSPLHF
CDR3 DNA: TGTGCCAGCAGTCGCCAAACCCTCGGGAATTCACCCCTCCACTTT

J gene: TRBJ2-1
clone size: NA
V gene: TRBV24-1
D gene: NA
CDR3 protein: CAGERQAPNNEQFF
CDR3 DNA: TGTGCCGGAGAGCGACAGGCGCCGAACAATGAGCAGTTCTTC

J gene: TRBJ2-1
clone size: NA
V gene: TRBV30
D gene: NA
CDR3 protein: CAWSGVHEQFF
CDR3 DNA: TGTGCCTGGAGCGGGGTCCATGAGCAGTTCTTC

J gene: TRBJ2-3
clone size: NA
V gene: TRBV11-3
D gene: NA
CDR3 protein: CASSITDTQYF
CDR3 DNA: TGTGCCAGCAGTATAACAGATACGCAGTATTTT

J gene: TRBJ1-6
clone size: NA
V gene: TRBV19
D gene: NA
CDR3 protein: CASSLVGHGGNSPLHF
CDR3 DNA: TGTGCCAGTAGCCTTGTAGGACACGGCGGGAATTCACCCCTCCACTTT

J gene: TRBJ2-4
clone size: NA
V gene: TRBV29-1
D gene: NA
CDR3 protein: CSVEDLRAKNIQYF
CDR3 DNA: TGCAGCGTTGAAGATCTCAGGGCCAAAAACATTCAGTACTTC

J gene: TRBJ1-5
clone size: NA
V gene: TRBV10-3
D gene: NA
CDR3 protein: CAIPRLSNQPQHF
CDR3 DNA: TGTGCCATCCCCCGTCTTAGCAATCAGCCCCAGCATTTT

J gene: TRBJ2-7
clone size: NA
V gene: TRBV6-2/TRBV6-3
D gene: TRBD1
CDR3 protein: CASSYSSGGYEQYF
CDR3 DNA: TGTGCCAGCAGTTACTCGTCAGGGGGCTACGAGCAGTACTTC

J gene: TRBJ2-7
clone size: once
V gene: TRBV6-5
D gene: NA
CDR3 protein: CASRFSGGLEQYF
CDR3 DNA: TGTGCCAGCAGATTTTCAGGAGGCCTCGAGCAGTACTTC

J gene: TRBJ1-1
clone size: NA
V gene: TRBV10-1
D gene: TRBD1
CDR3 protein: CASTPDRGYTEAFF
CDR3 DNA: TGCGCCAGCACCCCAGACAGGGGGTACACTGAAGCTTTCTTT

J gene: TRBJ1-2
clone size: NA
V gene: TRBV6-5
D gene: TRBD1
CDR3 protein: CASRDRNYGYTF
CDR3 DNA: TGTGCCAGCAGGGACAGGAACTATGGCTACACCTTC

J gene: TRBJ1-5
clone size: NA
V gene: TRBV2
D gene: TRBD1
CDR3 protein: CASSQTGGNQPQHF
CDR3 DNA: TGTGCCAGCAGTCAGACAGGGGGCAATCAGCCCCAGCATTTT

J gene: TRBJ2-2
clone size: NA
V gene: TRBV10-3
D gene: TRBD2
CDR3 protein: CAISVVGLATTGELFF
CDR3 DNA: TGTGCCATCAGTGTGGTGGGACTAGCTACCACCGGGGAGCTGTTTTTT

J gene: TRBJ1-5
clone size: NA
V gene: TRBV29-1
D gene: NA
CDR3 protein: CSVADRTGSGPQHF
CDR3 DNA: TGCAGCGTCGCTGACCGGACGGGATCGGGGCCCCAGCATTTT

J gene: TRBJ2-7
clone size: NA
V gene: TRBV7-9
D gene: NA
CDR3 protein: CASSLRGGGEQYF
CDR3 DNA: TGTGCCAGCAGCTTGAGAGGAGGAGGGGAGCAGTACTTC

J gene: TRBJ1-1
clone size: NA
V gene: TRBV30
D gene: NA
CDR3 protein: CAWKGQNTEAFF
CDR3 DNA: TGTGCCTGGAAGGGGCAGAACACTGAAGCTTTCTTT

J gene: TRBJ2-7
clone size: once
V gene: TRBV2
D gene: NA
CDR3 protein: CASTTWDSGPSYEQYF
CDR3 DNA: TGTGCCAGCACGACTTGGGACTCCGGCCCCTCCTACGAGCAGTACTTC

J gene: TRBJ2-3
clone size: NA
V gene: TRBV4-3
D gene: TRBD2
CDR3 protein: CASSQGASGGPDTQYF
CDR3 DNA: TGCGCCAGCAGCCAAGGAGCGAGCGGGGGGCCGGATACGCAGTATTTT

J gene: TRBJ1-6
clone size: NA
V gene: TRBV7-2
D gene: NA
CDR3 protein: CASSLGETGWDSPLHF
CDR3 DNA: TGTGCCAGCAGCTTAGGTGAGACAGGCTGGGATTCACCCCTCCACTTT

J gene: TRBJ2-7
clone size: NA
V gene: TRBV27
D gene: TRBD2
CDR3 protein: CASSYGTRSEQYF
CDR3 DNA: TGTGCCAGCAGTTACGGGACTAGGTCCGAGCAGTACTTC

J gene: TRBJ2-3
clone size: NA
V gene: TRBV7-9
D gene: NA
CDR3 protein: CASLSGIFTDTQYF
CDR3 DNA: TGTGCCAGCTTATCGGGGATCTTCACAGATACGCAGTATTTT

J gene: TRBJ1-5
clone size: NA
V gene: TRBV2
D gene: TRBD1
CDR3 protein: CASRETGNGQPQHF
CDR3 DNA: TGTGCCAGCAGGGAGACAGGGAATGGACAGCCCCAGCATTTT

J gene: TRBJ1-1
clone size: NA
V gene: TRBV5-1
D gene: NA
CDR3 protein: CASKAEGMNTEAFF
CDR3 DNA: TGCGCCAGCAAGGCCGAGGGGATGAACACTGAAGCTTTCTTT

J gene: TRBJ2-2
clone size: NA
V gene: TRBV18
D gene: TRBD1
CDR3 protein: CASSDRVDTGELFF
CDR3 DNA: TGTGCCAGCTCAGACAGGGTTGACACCGGGGAGCTGTTTTTT

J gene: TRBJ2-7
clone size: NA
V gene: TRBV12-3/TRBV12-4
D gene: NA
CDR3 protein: CASSSGAYEQYF
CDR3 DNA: TGTGCCAGCAGTTCCGGGGCCTACGAGCAGTACTTC

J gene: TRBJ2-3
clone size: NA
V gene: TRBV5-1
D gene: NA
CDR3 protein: CASSLARDQRTDTQYF
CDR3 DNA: TGCGCCAGCAGCTTGGCCCGGGACCAACGCACAGATACGCAGTATTTT

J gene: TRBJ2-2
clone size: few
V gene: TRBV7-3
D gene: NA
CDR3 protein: CASSRYGGELFF
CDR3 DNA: TGTGCCAGCAGCCGCTACGGCGGGGAGCTGTTTTTT

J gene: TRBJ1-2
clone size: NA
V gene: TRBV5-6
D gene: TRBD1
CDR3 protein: CASSPTGGEYGYTF
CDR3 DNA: TGTGCCAGCAGCCCGACAGGGGGAGAGTATGGCTACACCTTC

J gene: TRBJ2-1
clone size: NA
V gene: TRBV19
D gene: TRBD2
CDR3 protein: CASSTGLGSYNEQFF
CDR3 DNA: TGTGCCAGTAGTACGGGACTAGGGAGTTACAATGAGCAGTTCTTC

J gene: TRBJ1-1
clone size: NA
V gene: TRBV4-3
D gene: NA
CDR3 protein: CASSQFWGGTEAFF
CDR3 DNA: TGCGCCAGCAGCCAATTTTGGGGGGGCACTGAAGCTTTCTTT

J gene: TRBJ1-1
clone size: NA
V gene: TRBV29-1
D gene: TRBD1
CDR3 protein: CSVWGQLNTEAFF
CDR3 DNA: TGCAGCGTCTGGGGACAGCTGAACACTGAAGCTTTCTTT

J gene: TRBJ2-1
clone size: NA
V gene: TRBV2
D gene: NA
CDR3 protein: CASSLFEGGYEQFF
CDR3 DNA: TGTGCCAGCAGTCTCTTCGAGGGCGGGTATGAGCAGTTCTTC

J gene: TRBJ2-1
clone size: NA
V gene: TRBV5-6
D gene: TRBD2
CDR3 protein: CASSLELAGVYSEQFF
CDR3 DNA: TGTGCCAGCAGCTTGGAGCTAGCGGGAGTTTATTCTGAGCAGTTCTTC

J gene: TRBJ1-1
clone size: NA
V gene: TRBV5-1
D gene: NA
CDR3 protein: CASSLVGGRDTEAFF
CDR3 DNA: TGCGCCAGCAGCTTGGTCGGGGGGCGCGACACTGAAGCTTTCTTT

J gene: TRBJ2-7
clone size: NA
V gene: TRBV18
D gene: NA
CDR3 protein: CASSPGIGGRDEQYF
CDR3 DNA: TGTGCCAGCTCACCGGGGATCGGGGGGCGGGACGAGCAGTACTTC

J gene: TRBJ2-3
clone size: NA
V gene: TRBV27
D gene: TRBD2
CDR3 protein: CASTPLGLAGEADTQYF
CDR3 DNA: TGTGCCAGCACCCCCTTGGGACTAGCGGGAGAGGCAGATACGCAGTATTTT

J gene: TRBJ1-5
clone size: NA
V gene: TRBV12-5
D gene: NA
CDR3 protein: CASGALEIGQPQHF
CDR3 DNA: TGTGCTAGTGGGGCCCTGGAGATCGGTCAGCCCCAGCATTTT

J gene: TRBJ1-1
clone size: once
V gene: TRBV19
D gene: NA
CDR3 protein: CASSRAVLNTEAFF
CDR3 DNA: TGTGCCAGTAGTCGAGCAGTCTTGAACACTGAAGCTTTCTTT

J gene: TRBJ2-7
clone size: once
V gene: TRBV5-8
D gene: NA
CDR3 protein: CASSLMGGFAEQYF
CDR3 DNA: TGTGCCAGCAGCTTGATGGGGGGTTTCGCCGAGCAGTACTTC

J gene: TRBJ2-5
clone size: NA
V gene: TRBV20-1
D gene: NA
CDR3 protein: CSAPRGETQYF
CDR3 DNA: TGCAGTGCACCCCGCGGGGAGACCCAGTACTTC